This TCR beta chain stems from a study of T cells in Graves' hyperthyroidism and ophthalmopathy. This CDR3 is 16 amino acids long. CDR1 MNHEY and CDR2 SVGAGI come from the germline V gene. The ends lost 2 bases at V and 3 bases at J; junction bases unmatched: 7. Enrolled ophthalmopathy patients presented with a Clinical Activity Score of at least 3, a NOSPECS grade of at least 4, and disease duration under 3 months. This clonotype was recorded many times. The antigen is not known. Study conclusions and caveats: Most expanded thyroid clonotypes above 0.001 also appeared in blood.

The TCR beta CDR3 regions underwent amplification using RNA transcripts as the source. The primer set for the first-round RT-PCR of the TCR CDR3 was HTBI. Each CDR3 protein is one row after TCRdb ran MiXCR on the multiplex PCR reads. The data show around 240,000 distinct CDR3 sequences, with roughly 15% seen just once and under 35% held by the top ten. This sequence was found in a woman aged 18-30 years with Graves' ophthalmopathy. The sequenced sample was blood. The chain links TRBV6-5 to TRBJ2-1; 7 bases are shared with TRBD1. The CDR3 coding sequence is TGTGCCAGCAGTTACCTTTCATACAGGGGCTACAATGAGCAGTTCTTC. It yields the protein CASSYLSYRGYNEQFF.